This paragraph covers one T cell receptor beta chain sequence. DNA from unsorted PBMC was sequenced on ten immunoSEQ deep assay plates. Original processing notes: ImmunoSEQ output lacked quality scores and full-length reads, limiting matched filtering. Generated by immunoSEQ multiplex PCR, the TCRdb table keeps only in-frame clones and is missing some. V and J calls and clone size are those listed in that table; D and trimming were worked out from the DNA. The sample shows about 500,000 clones, more than 70% of them seen only once. The data originate from a study of shared clonotypes between healthy human individuals. Trimming at V came to 5 bases and at J to 0 bases, leaving 2 bases not matched to a gene. The germline V gene encodes CDR1 LNHNV and CDR2 YYDKDF (reference sequence). This CDR3 has 14 residues.

The TCR sequence derives from a woman in her forties in good health. Some clones in this sample may be carry-over from other donors' samples. This chain links TRBV15 with TRBJ2-7; 9 bases match TRBD1. Sequences were obtained from PBMCs. CDR3 amino acids: CATSQGQGSYEQYF. The CDR3 DNA follows: TGTGCCACCAGCCAGGGACAGGGCTCCTACGAGCAGTACTTC.